The clone carrying this T cell receptor beta chain was seen a single time. This entry is derived from a study of blood T cell repertoires in COVID-19. Turning to the study itself: Spain, Italy and the United States supplied samples that represented acute and convalescent COVID-19. T cells, B-cell-depleted T cells, or PBMCs supplied cDNA or gDNA.

Germline CDR1 reads MGHRA; CDR2 reads YSYEKL. V lost 4 bases and J lost 3, with 18 bases in between. The CDR3 is 16 residues long. In the study's own analysis: For nucleated cells, counts were estimated from reference gene primer amplification. Repertoires were generated with immunoSEQ multiplex PCR, while TCRdb's copy carries only in-frame clones and drops some. V, J and clone size reflect that table, while D and trimming were determined from the DNA. The table records 68,000 or so clones, about 86% of them present only once. The chain employs TRBV4-1 and TRBJ1-1; possibly TRBD1 for D (5 bases). The source material was peripheral blood. This sequence was found in a man aged 50-60 years with acute or convalescent COVID-19. The CDR3 DNA is TGCGCCAGCAGCCCGTCTGTGGGTCCGGGGGACACTGAAGCTTTCTTT. It is translated as CASSPSVGPGDTEAFF.